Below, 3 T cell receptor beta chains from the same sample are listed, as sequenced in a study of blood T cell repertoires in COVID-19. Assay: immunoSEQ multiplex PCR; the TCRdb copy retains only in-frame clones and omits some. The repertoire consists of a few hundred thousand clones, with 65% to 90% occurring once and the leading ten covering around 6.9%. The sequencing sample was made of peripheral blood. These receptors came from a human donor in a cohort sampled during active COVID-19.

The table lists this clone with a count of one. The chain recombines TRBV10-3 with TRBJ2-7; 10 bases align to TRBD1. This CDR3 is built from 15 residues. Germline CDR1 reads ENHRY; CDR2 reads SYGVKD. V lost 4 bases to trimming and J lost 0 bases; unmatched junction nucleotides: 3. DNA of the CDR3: TGTGCCATCAGTGGGGGACAGGGGAGCTCCTACGAGCAGTACTTC. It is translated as CAISGGQGSSYEQYF.

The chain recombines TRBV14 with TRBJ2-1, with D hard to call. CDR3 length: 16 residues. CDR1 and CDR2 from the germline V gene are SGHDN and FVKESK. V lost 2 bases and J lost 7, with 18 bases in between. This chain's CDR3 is CASSQPTTFQSNEQFF. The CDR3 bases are TGTGCCAGCAGCCAACCGACAACTTTCCAATCTAATGAGCAGTTCTTC. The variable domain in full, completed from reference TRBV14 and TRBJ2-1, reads EAGVTQFPSHSVIEKGQTVTLRCDPISGHDNLYWYRRVMGKEIKFLLHFVKESKQDESGMPNNRFLAERTGGTYSTLKVQPAELEDSGVYFCASSQPTTFQSNEQFFGPGTRLTVL.

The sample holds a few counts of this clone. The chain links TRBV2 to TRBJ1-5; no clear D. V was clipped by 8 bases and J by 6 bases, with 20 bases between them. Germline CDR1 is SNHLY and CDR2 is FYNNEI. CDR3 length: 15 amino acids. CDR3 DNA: TGTGCCAGCTCCTCCGAGGCGAGGGTGGGTCAGCCCCAGCATTTT. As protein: CASSSEARVGQPQHF.